Below, one TCR beta chain is given with its context. The V and J ends lost 0 bases and 8 bases respectively, with 16 bases between them. Germline loops: CDR1 LGHNA, CDR2 YSLEER. CDR3 length equals 16 residues. Described treatment: oral pan-JAK inhibitor, 5-10 mg twice daily. This sample is part of a study of CD8+ T cells in alopecia areata. Overall study context: Affected scalp percentage gauged treated patients' severity.

The sequencing template was cDNA reverse transcribed from extracted RNA. The data were produced by immunoSEQ multiplex PCR, yet TCRdb's version contains in-frame clones alone and is incomplete. Seen here are about 42,000 clones, 65% observed once, and the top ten hold about 21%. Source: CD8+ T cells sorted from blood, taken at week 4, from a patient treated with tofacitinib. The chain recombines TRBV4-3 with TRBJ1-4; D is possibly TRBD1 (6 bases). This TCR was sampled from a human donor with alopecia areata. CDR3 protein: CASSQDLAQGREKLFF. CDR3 sequence (DNA): TGCGCCAGCAGCCAAGACCTGGCGCAGGGGCGGGAAAAACTGTTTTTT.